This T cell receptor (beta chain) was recorded in a study of vaccination effects on CD4 cells after COVID-19 (dated by TCRdb to between 2021 and 2023). Broadly, across the study: Participants received two doses of either the BNT162b2 or the mRNA-1273 mRNA SARS-CoV-2 vaccine. In both COVID-19 convalescent patients and infection-naive vaccine recipients, the study compared SARS-CoV-2 spike-specific CD4+ TCR repertoires from before mRNA vaccination with those from after it. A total of 9 to 11 COVID-19 convalescent patients and a handful of SARS-CoV-2-naive healthy vaccine recipients were included in the full study. Cultures from other donors in the study were sequenced using the Oncomine TCR Beta short-read assay on an Illumina iSeq 100. The paper as a whole reports these results and caveats: Clones induced by infection and clones induced by vaccination both contracted markedly at late timepoints after vaccination, which fits with T cell responses waning over time. Only a small number of convalescent patients were included, and no early post-infection timepoints were available, which limited the study. Among healthy vaccine recipients, nearly all vaccine-induced clones were SARS-CoV-2 mono-reactive, and only 1 of 255 was cross-reactive with common cold coronaviruses.

This clone appeared a single time. Which antigen it targets is not known. The input lacks base qualities; no much larger clone sits a single base away. To identify antigen-specific CD4+ T cell clonotypes by their expansion, the ViraFEST assay first stimulated PBMC with viral peptide pools and then applied TCR sequencing. After 10 to 11 days of culture, CD4+ T cells were isolated with the EasySep CD4+ T cell isolation kit. Negative nucleocapsid antibody results before and after vaccination confirmed that the healthy vaccine recipients had no prior SARS-CoV-2 infection. Each well held two million PBMC cultured in IMDM containing about 5.5% human AB serum, 8 to 10 IU/ml IL-2 and gentamicin, along with about 10 ug/ml peptides. Half of the culture medium was replaced with fresh IL-2-containing medium on days 3 and 7. Unless noted otherwise, every peptide stimulation condition was cultured in triplicate wells. PBMC were separated from whole blood using Ficoll-Paque Plus gradient centrifugation and were then either cryopreserved at -140C or used fresh. The spike proteins of SARS-CoV-2 and of the common cold coronaviruses HCoV-NL63, HCoV-OC43 and HCoV-229E were spanned by overlapping peptide pools. Genomic DNA was extracted from cultured CD4+ T cells with the QIAamp micro DNA kit.

Receptor libraries were prepared by the immunoSEQ multiplex PCR assay. DNA from the CD4+ T cells that had been cultured and isolated underwent TCR beta CDR3 sequencing. The original methods were these. Non-productive TCR sequences were discarded, and reads were trimmed to the CDR3 region, with only CDR3s of 7 or more amino acids retained. Antigen-specific clonotypes were identified using the MANAFEST web app by comparison of expansion in peptide wells against reference cultures. To be called positive, a clone needed expansion at FDR<0.05 compared with the reference and with all other wells, an odds ratio greater than 5, and a frequency greater than 0.1% in two replicate wells. A clonotype was called cross-reactive if it was significantly expanded both in SARS-CoV-2 spike wells and in at least one common cold coronavirus spike condition. Levenshtein distance calculated with the stringdist R package was used to assess CDR3 similarity, and unrooted trees were constructed with ape in R 3.6.1. TCRdb re-hosts the immuneACCESS table, in-frame sequences only. Its copies lack some clones; in the studies checked, an unresolved V gene accounts for under half of them, and the cause for the rest is not known. That table supplies the V and J calls and clone size; D and trimming were determined from the DNA. This sample has roughly 52,000 clones in its table, and around 67% of those were observed once. Of the sample, 18% falls within the top ten clones.

The germline V gene yields MDHEN for CDR1 and SYDVKM for CDR2. Reading from cysteine to phenylalanine, the CDR3 counts 15 amino acids. The retained sequence is limited to the CDR3, 45 bases, with the frame set at the first base. V is reduced by 1 base and J by 6 bases, leaving a spacing of 12 bases between them. Specimen: CD4+ T cells from PBMCs cultured with SARS-CoV-2 spike peptides, collected before COVID-19 vaccination. The label giving this sample's cell subset or site can be read as: SARS-CoV-2 spike overlapping peptide pool stimulation. The receptor was derived from a human donor who received a COVID-19 vaccine. The rearrangement combines TRBV28 with TRBJ2-2, and the D gene may be TRBD2, 5 bases matching. CDR3 loop: CASSLSVRVAGELFF. The DNA is as follows: TGTGCCAGCAGTTTATCAGTGAGGGTGGCCGGGGAGCTGTTTTTT.